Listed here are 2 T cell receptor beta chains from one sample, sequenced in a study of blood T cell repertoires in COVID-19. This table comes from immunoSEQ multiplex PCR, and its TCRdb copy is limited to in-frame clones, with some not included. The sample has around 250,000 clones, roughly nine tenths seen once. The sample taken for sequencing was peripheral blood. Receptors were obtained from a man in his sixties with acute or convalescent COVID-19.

CDR3 loop: CASSTRKTGVGHQPQHF. The CDR3 DNA is TGTGCCAGTAGTACCCGCAAGACAGGGGTGGGACATCAGCCCCAGCATTTT. The gene calls are TRBV19 and TRBJ1-5; 8 nucleotides agree with TRBD1. The junction had 13 bases not matched to a gene; V was cut back by 4 bases and J by 5 bases. The CDR3 is 17 amino acids. CDR1 and CDR2 from the germline V gene are LNHDA and SQIVND (reference sequence).

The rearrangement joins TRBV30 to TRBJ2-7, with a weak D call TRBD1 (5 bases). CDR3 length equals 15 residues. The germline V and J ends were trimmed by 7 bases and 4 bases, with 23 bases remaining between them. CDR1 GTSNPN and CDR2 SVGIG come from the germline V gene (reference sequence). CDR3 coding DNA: TGTGCCTTCAACCCCCCAACAGGCTCGACGTACGAGCAGTACTTC. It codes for CAFNPPTGSTYEQYF.